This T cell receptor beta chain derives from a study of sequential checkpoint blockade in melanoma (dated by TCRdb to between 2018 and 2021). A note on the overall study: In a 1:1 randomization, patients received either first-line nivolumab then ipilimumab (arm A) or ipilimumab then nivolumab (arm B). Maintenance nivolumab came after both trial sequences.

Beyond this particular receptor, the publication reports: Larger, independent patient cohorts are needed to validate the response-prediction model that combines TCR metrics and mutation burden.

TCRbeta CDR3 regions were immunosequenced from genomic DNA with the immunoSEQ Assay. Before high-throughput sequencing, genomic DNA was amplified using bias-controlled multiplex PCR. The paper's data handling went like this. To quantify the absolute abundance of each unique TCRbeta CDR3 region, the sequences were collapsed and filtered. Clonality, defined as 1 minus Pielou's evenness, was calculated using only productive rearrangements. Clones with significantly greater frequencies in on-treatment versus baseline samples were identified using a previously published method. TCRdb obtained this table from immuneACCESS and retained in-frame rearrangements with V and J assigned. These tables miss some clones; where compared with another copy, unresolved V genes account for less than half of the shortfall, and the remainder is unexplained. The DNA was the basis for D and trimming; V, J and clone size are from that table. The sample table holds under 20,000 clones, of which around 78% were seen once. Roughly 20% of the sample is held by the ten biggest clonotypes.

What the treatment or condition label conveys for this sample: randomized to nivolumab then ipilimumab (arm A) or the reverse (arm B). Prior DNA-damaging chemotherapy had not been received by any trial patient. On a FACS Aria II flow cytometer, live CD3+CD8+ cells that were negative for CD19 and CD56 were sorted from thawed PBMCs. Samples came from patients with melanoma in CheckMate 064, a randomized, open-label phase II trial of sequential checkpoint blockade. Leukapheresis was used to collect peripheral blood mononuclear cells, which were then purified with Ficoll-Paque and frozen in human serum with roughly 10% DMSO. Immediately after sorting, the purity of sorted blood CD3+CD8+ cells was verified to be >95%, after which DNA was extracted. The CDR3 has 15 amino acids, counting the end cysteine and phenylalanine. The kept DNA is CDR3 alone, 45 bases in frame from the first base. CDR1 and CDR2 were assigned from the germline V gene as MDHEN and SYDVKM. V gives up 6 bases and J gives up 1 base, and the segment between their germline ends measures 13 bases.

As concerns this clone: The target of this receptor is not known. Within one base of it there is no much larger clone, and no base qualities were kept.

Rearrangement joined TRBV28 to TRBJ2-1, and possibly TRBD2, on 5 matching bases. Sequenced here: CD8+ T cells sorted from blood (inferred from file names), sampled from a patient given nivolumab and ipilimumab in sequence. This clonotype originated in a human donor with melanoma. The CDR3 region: CASSHRTSSYNEQFF. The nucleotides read TGTGCCAGCAGCCATCGGACTTCTTCCTACAATGAGCAGTTCTTC.